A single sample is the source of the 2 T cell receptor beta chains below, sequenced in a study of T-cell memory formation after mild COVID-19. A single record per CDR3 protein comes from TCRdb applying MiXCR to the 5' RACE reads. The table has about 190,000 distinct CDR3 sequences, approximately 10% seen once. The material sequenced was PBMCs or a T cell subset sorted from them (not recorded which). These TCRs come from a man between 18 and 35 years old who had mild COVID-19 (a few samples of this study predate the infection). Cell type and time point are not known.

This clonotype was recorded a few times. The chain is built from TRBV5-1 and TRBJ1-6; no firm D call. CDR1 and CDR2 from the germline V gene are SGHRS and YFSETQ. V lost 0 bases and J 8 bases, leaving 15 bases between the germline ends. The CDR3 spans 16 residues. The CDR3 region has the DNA TGCGCCAGCAGCTTGGACAGACCTAGCACGGATTCACCCCTCCACTTT. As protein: CASSLDRPSTDSPLHF.

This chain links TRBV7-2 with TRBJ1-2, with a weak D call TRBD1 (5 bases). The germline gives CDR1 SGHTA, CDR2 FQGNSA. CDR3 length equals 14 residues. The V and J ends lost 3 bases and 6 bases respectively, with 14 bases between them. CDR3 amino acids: CASSFKGSGDGYTF. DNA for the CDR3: TGTGCCAGCAGCTTCAAAGGGTCGGGGGATGGCTACACCTTC.